These T cell receptor beta chains were read from a single sample in a study of cytomegalovirus exposure and HLA in healthy donors. Method: immunoSEQ multiplex PCR; TCRdb's copy keeps in-frame clones and lacks some. The table records approximately 150,000 clones, more than 65% of them present only once. Material for sequencing was PBMCs. All receptors come from a man between 50 and 59 years old in good health and CMV-seropositive. Both conserved end residues are part of each CDR3. Fields, in order: CDR3 DNA, CDR3 protein, V gene, D gene, clone size, J gene. The D gene is left open where the match is weak. Clone size is given for some rows only: seen once, a few or many times, or a class if the clone is expanded.

TGCGCCAGCAGCCCCCGACAGGGGATTAACTATGGCTACACCTTC	CASSPRQGINYGYTF	TRBV5-1	TRBD1	-	TRBJ1-2
TGCGCCAGCAGCTTGTCGATTGGACTAGCCTCCTACGAGCAGTACTTC	CASSLSIGLASYEQYF	TRBV5-1	TRBD2	-	TRBJ2-7
TGCGCCAGCAGCGGGGGACAGGGGGCGGGAAGCTACACCTTC	CASSGGQGAGSYTF	TRBV5-1	TRBD1	-	TRBJ1-2
TGCGCCAGCAGATACATAGCGGGAGGCGTCACAGATACGCAGTATTTT	CASRYIAGGVTDTQYF	TRBV5-1	TRBD2	once	TRBJ2-3
TGTGCCAGCATACGGGACAGAGCAGAAGCTTTCTTT	CASIRDRAEAFF	TRBV6-1	TRBD1	once	TRBJ1-1
TGCGCCAGCAGCTTGGCCCCGGGACAGGGGGGTAGTCAGCCCCAGCATTTT	CASSLAPGQGGSQPQHF	TRBV5-1	TRBD1	few	TRBJ1-5
TGCGCCAGCAGCCAGACCCCTCTTGGACAGGGTAACGAATCACCCCTCCACTTT	CASSQTPLGQGNESPLHF	TRBV4-1	TRBD1	-	TRBJ1-6
TGTGCCAGCAGCTTACGGGGAGGGGACGAGCAGTTCTTC	CASSLRGGDEQFF	TRBV7-3	TRBD2	-	TRBJ2-1
TGTGCCAGCAGCAGACAGGCCATGAACACTGAAGCTTTCTTT	CASSRQAMNTEAFF	TRBV6-5	-	-	TRBJ1-1
TGTGCCAGCAGGAGCCGGGCAGGGTCGAACACTGAAGCTTTCTTT	CASRSRAGSNTEAFF	TRBV7-9	-	few	TRBJ1-1
TGTGCCAGCAGAGCCCCCCCCAGGGTGGATAGCACCGGGGAGCTGTTTTTT	CASRAPPRVDSTGELFF	TRBV28	-	-	TRBJ2-2
TGCAGCGTTGTTGGGGGGGGGTCGCCATTCGATGGCTACACCTTC	CSVVGGGSPFDGYTF	TRBV29-1	-	-	TRBJ1-2
TGCGCCAGCAGATTGGCGGGAGCCCCGGATACGCAGTATTTT	CASRLAGAPDTQYF	TRBV5-1	TRBD2	-	TRBJ2-3
TGTGCCAGCAGCCGTACTAGCGGGAGGACCCAGTACTTC	CASSRTSGRTQYF	TRBV7-8	TRBD2	-	TRBJ2-5
TGTGCCAGCAGTGCGGACAGGGTCGGGGAAAAACTGTTTTTT	CASSADRVGEKLFF	TRBV27	TRBD1	few	TRBJ1-4
TGTGCCAGCAGCTCGCGACTGACAGGGGACGAGCAGTACTTC	CASSSRLTGDEQYF	TRBV7-6	TRBD1	-	TRBJ2-7
TGTGCCAGCAGCTTAATCGGTAGCGGGAGCTACGAGCAGTACTTC	CASSLIGSGSYEQYF	TRBV7-9	TRBD2	-	TRBJ2-7
TGTGCCAGCTCACCGGAGGCACGGTACGAGCAGTACTTC	CASSPEARYEQYF	TRBV18	-	-	TRBJ2-7
TGTGCCAGCAGTTTCGACAGGGGAGAGGGCTACACCTTC	CASSFDRGEGYTF	TRBV2	TRBD1	-	TRBJ1-2
TGCGCCAGCAGCTTTGACAGGGGACCCTACGAGCAGTACTTC	CASSFDRGPYEQYF	TRBV5-1	TRBD1	-	TRBJ2-7
TGTGCCAGCAGGGGGACAGGGGAAGAGACCCAGTACTTC	CASRGTGEETQYF	TRBV27	TRBD1	-	TRBJ2-5
TGCGCCAGCAGCTTGGAACTCGACACCGGGGAGCTGTTTTTT	CASSLELDTGELFF	TRBV5-1	-	-	TRBJ2-2
TGCAGCGTTGCTTCGGACAGCTCTGGAAACACCATATATTTT	CSVASDSSGNTIYF	TRBV29-1	-	-	TRBJ1-3
TGTGCCAGCAGCTTAACTAGCGGCCTACAAGAGACCCAGTACTTC	CASSLTSGLQETQYF	TRBV11-2	TRBD2	-	TRBJ2-5
TGTGCCAGCAGTGAAGGGACACTTAGAAACACCATATATTTT	CASSEGTLRNTIYF	TRBV6-1	-	-	TRBJ1-3
TGTGCCAGCAGACATGACAGGGGGCTAGAGACCCAGTACTTC	CASRHDRGLETQYF	TRBV6-5	TRBD1	-	TRBJ2-5
TGTGCCAGCACCTCGATGATAGCGGGAGTCGAGCAGTTCTTC	CASTSMIAGVEQFF	TRBV11-2	TRBD2	-	TRBJ2-1
TGTGCCAGCTCACCATGGAAGAACAGGGCCCTTACCGGGGAGCTGTTTTTT	CASSPWKNRALTGELFF	TRBV18	-	-	TRBJ2-2
TGTGCCAGCAGCTTAGGACTAGCGCTTAGCACAGATACGCAGTATTTT	CASSLGLALSTDTQYF	TRBV7-9	TRBD2	-	TRBJ2-3
TGTGCCAGCAGTTACACGCTAAATTACGAGCAGTACTTC	CASSYTLNYEQYF	TRBV6-5	-	-	TRBJ2-7
TGTGCCAGCTCACCTTTTAGGGGACAGGGTGAACAGCCCCAGCATTTT	CASSPFRGQGEQPQHF	TRBV18	TRBD1	-	TRBJ1-5
TGTGCCAGCAGTACGCCGACAGGTAAATACTTC	CASSTPTGKYF	TRBV28	-	-	TRBJ2-7
TGTGCCAGCAGTTTCCCTTTAGCGGGAGTTTATAATGGCACAGATACGCAGTATTTT	CASSFPLAGVYNGTDTQYF	TRBV7-9	TRBD2	-	TRBJ2-3
TGTGCCAGCAGCTTTAGACAGGGGGCGCAGGATACGCAGTATTTT	CASSFRQGAQDTQYF	TRBV5-4	TRBD1	few	TRBJ2-3
TGTGCCAGCAGTGACCCGGATTGGGCGACCACTGGGGCCAACGTCCTGACTTTC	CASSDPDWATTGANVLTF	TRBV6-1	-	few	TRBJ2-6
TGTGCCAGCAGCCAGCGACCGACTAGCGGGGGCTACGAGCAGTACTTC	CASSQRPTSGGYEQYF	TRBV14	TRBD2	-	TRBJ2-7
TGTGCCAGCGGAGGGACTAGCGCCTACAATGAGCAGTTCTTC	CASGGTSAYNEQFF	TRBV2	TRBD2	-	TRBJ2-1
TGTGCCAGCAGTTTGGAGGGACAGCTTAACAATGAGCAGTTCTTC	CASSLEGQLNNEQFF	TRBV6-6	-	-	TRBJ2-1
TGTGCCAGCAGCTTAGTAAAGGGACACTTCACAGATACGCAGTATTTT	CASSLVKGHFTDTQYF	TRBV7-8	-	-	TRBJ2-3
TGTTCCAGCAGCTTAGTCTCCGAGCAGTACTTC	CSSSLVSEQYF	TRBV7-9	-	large	TRBJ2-7
TGTGCCAGCAGCTTTGGACAGGGTGTAGATGAGCAGTTCTTC	CASSFGQGVDEQFF	TRBV7-9	TRBD1	-	TRBJ2-1
TGTGCCAGCAGCCGCAGCTCTGGGGCCAACGTCCTGACTTTC	CASSRSSGANVLTF	TRBV7-2	-	-	TRBJ2-6
TGTGCCAGCAGCTCGGGGGGCGAGCAGTACTTC	CASSSGGEQYF	TRBV9	TRBD2	-	TRBJ2-7
TGTGCCAGCAGCTGGGACAGCTCCTACAATGAGCAGTTCTTC	CASSWDSSYNEQFF	TRBV5-6	TRBD1	-	TRBJ2-1
TGTGCCAGCAGCACAGCCTACTCTGGAAACACCATATATTTT	CASSTAYSGNTIYF	TRBV6-6	-	-	TRBJ1-3
TGTGCCAGCAGTTCGACAGGGTTTGGCTACACCTTC	CASSSTGFGYTF	TRBV27	TRBD1	-	TRBJ1-2
TGCAGCGTTAGTTCCCATGAGGGAGATACGCAGTATTTT	CSVSSHEGDTQYF	TRBV29-1	-	-	TRBJ2-3
TGTGCCAGCAGTCCGCTATACAGGTCCTCTGGCTACACCTTC	CASSPLYRSSGYTF	TRBV28	-	-	TRBJ1-2
TGCAGCGTTGAAGCCGGGACTAGCGGGGGCACCCAGTACTTC	CSVEAGTSGGTQYF	TRBV29-1	TRBD2	-	TRBJ2-5
TGTGCCAGCAGTCCTATTACCGACCATAGCAGAGCAGTTCCAGATACGCAGTATTTT	CASSPITDHSRAVPDTQYF	TRBV27	-	-	TRBJ2-3
TGTGCCTGGGAGGACAGGCTCACCTTCTCTGGAAACACCATATATTTT	CAWEDRLTFSGNTIYF	TRBV30	TRBD1	once	TRBJ1-3
TGTGCCAGCAGTTCCCACGTGCCCCAGAATTCACCCCTCCACTTT	CASSSHVPQNSPLHF	TRBV6-5	-	-	TRBJ1-6
TGTGCCAGCAGTACCAGGGACAGGGGAAAATACGAGCAGTACTTC	CASSTRDRGKYEQYF	TRBV6-5	TRBD1	-	TRBJ2-7
TGTGCCAGCAGCTTAGGTCCGCTAGCGGGAGGGCCGGGGGCAGATACGCAGTATTTT	CASSLGPLAGGPGADTQYF	TRBV11-3	TRBD2	few	TRBJ2-3
TGCGCCAGCAAGCCTACCAACACAGGGGTCGAGCAGTACTTC	CASKPTNTGVEQYF	TRBV5-1	TRBD1	-	TRBJ2-7